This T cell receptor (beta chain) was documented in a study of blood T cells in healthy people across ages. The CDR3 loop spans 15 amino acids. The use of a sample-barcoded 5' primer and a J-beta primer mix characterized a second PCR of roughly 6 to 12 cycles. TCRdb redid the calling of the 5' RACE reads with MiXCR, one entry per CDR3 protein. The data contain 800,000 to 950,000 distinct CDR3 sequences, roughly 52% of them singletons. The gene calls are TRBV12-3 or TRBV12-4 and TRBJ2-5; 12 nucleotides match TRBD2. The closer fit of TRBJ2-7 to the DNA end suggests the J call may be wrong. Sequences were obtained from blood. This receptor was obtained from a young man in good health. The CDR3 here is CASSFLAGGPGEQYF. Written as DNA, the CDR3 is TGTGCCAGCAGTTTTCTAGCGGGAGGGCCCGGCGAGCAGTACTTC.